Following are 2 T cell receptor delta chains from one sample sequenced in a study of gamma-delta chains in newborns, infants, children. TCRdb re-called clones from the reads using CATT. This sample yields 950 to 1,500 delta-chain clones, of which around 3.4% are seen a single time; over 20% belongs to the top ten. Source material: blood. The receptors come from a child who was a newborn, infant or young child, either healthy, febrile or measles-vaccinated (not recorded which).

With respect to this clone: A far larger clone is a single base away, which makes a read error likely. The chain employs TRDV2 and TRDJ2, with TRDD3 matching over 9 bases. CDR1 and CDR2 (germline): GEAIGNYY, EKD. This CDR3 comprises 17 residues. The CDR3 is CASDTRRWGILTAQLFF. CDR3 DNA sequence: TGTGCCAGTGACACGCGTCGCTGGGGGATTTTGACAGCACAACTCTTCTTT.

This clone was counted a few times. TCRdb records a much larger clone's protein for this DNA, with a difference at residue 6 that likely arises from a read error; the protein given is the translation of the DNA. This chain uses TRDV2 with TRDJ1, with 10 bases that match TRDD3. V trimming: 2 bases; J trimming: 2 bases; junction bases outside the gene matches: 7. Germline CDR1 is GEAIGNYY and CDR2 is EKD. CDR3 length: 16 amino acids. CDR3: CACDRTGGCRTDKLIF. The CDR3, as DNA: TGTGCCTGTGACAGGACTGGGGGATGTAGGACCGATAAACTCATCTTT.